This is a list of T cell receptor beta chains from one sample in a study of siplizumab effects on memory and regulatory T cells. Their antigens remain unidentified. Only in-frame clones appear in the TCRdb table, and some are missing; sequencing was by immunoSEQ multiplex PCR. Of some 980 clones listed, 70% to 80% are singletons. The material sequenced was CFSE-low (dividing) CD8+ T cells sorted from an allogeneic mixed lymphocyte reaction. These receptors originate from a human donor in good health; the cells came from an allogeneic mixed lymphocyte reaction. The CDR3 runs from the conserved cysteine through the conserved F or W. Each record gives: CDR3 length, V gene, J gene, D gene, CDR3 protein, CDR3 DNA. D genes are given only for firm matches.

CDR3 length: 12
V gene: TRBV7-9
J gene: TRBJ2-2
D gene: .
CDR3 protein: CASTASPGELFF
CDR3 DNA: TGTGCCAGCACTGCCTCGCCCGGGGAGCTGTTTTTT

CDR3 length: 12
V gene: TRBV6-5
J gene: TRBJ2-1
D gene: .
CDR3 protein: CASSYEGNEQFF
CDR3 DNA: TGTGCCAGCAGTTACGAGGGCAATGAGCAGTTCTTC

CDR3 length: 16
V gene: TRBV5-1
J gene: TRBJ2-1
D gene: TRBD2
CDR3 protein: CASSLAVSGEYNEQFF
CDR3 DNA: TGCGCCAGCAGCTTGGCCGTTAGCGGGGAGTACAATGAGCAGTTCTTC

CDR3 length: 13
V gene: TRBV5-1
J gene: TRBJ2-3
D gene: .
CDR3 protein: CASSLMGADTQYF
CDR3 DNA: TGCGCCAGCAGCTTGATGGGGGCGGATACGCAGTATTTT

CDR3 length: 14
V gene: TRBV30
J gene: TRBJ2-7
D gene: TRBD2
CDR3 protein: CASEPGLADYEQYF
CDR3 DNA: TGTGCCTCCGAACCGGGACTAGCGGATTACGAGCAGTACTTC